A selection of T cell receptor beta chains follows, all from one sample in a study of T cell responses to AZD1222 COVID-19 vaccine. Only in-frame clones appear in the TCRdb table, and some are missing; sequencing was by immunoSEQ multiplex PCR. The sample lists about 140,000 clones; approximately 90% were seen once. The specimen comprised peripheral blood, sampled on day 0 of AZD1222 vaccination. The source is an adult in good health. Both conserved end residues are part of each CDR3. D genes are given only for firm matches. The size field is filled for only some rows; it gives once, few, many or a size class.

TRBD1	NA	TRBJ2-7	TRBV6-5	CASRPGTARGYEQYF	TGTGCCAGCAGGCCCGGGACAGCCAGAGGCTACGAGCAGTACTTC
NA	NA	TRBJ1-2	TRBV21-1	CASTRDRDGYTF	TGTGCCAGCACCCGGGACAGGGATGGCTACACCTTC
NA	NA	TRBJ1-4	TRBV27	CASSPAVWWAEKLFF	TGTGCCAGCAGTCCGGCAGTGTGGTGGGCTGAAAAACTGTTTTTT
NA	once	TRBJ1-5	TRBV28	CASSLAWDTVNF	TGTGCCAGCAGTTTGGCCTGGGACACAGTGAATTTT
TRBD1	NA	TRBJ1-1	TRBV18	CASSSTRGRAEAFF	TGTGCCAGCTCCTCCACGAGGGGGCGGGCTGAAGCTTTCTTT
NA	once	TRBJ1-3	TRBV5-1	CASSQPGNSGNTIYF	TGCGCCAGCAGCCAACCAGGGAACTCTGGAAACACCATATATTTT
NA	few	TRBJ1-3	TRBV4-1	CASSQNRAGNTIYF	TGCGCCAGCAGCCAAAATAGGGCTGGAAACACCATATATTTT
NA	NA	TRBJ1-1	TRBV4-3	CASSQDLTEAFF	TGCGCCAGCAGCCAAGATTTGACAGAAGCTTTCTTT
TRBD1	NA	TRBJ1-5	TRBV5-1	CASSPDGTAGQPQHF	TGCGCCAGCAGCCCAGACGGGACAGCCGGGCAGCCCCAGCATTTT
NA	NA	TRBJ2-2	TRBV30	CAWSLGLITGELFF	TGTGCCTGGAGCCTGGGACTTATTACCGGGGAGCTGTTTTTT
NA	NA	TRBJ1-5	TRBV19	CASSMGQEQPQHF	TGTGCCAGTAGTATGGGGCAAGAGCAGCCCCAGCATTTT
NA	NA	TRBJ2-1	TRBV9	CASSPDNYEQFF	TGTGCCAGCAGCCCCGACAATTATGAGCAGTTCTTC
NA	NA	TRBJ1-3	TRBV10-1	CATRSGNTIYF	TGCGCCACCCGATCTGGAAACACCATATATTTT
NA	NA	TRBJ2-2	TRBV6-4	CASSLTHGKGANTGELFF	TGTGCCAGCAGCTTGACTCACGGAAAGGGGGCGAACACCGGGGAGCTGTTTTTT
TRBD1	NA	TRBJ1-4	TRBV3-1/TRBV3-2	CASTETGNRANEKLFF	TGTGCCAGCACCGAGACAGGGAACCGGGCTAATGAAAAACTGTTTTTT
NA	NA	TRBJ1-2	TRBV19	CASSIPREKGSYGYTF	TGTGCCAGTAGTATTCCAAGGGAGAAGGGGTCCTATGGCTACACCTTC
NA	few	TRBJ1-2	TRBV28	CASSGVGYTF	TGTGCCAGCAGTGGAGTGGGCTACACCTTC